These 10 T cell receptor beta chains were all obtained from the same sample, sequenced in a study of identifying expanded T cells in peripheral blood. Generated by immunoSEQ multiplex PCR, the TCRdb table keeps only in-frame clones and is missing some. The table shows some 100,000 clones, with roughly nine tenths occurring only once. Sequencing input: blood. These receptors all stem from a person between 18 and 75 years old in good health.

This clone was observed a single time. J is TRBJ2-1 and V is TRBV27; unclear D gene. V was shortened by 4 bases and J by 4 bases, with 17 bases between the two germline ends. The CDR3 runs to 16 residues. Germline CDR1 reads MNHEY; CDR2 reads SMNVEV (reference sequence). This CDR3 reads CASSSLWTVTYNEQFF. CDR3 DNA sequence: TGTGCCAGCAGTTCCCTCTGGACGGTGACTTACAATGAGCAGTTCTTC.

This clone was detected only once. This chain joins TRBV6-4 and TRBJ1-5, with unresolved D. Between the trimmed V and J ends, which lost 9 bases and 1 base, there was a span of 7 bases. This CDR3 has 12 amino acids. Germline CDR1 reads MRHNA; CDR2 reads SNTAGT. CDR3 coding DNA: TGTGCCAGGGGGATCAGCAATCAGCCCCAGCATTTT. It translates to CARGISNQPQHF.

The rearrangement links TRBV15 to TRBJ1-4, with a tentative D call TRBD1 (6 bases). V lost 5 bases, J lost 7 bases, and 11 bases lay in between. Germline V gene sequence: CDR1 LNHNV, CDR2 YYDKDF (reference sequence). CDR3 size: 13 residues. The chain's CDR3 is CATSPRGGEKLFF. CDR3 bases: TGTGCCACCAGCCCCCGAGGGGGTGAAAAACTGTTTTTT.

This clone was counted between two and nine times. This chain connects TRBV2 to TRBJ1-5, with a tentative D call TRBD1 (5 bases). The CDR3 totals 13 residues. The V and J ends lost 1 base and 4 bases respectively, with 5 bases between them. Germline V CDR1 and CDR2: SNHLY, FYNNEI. This CDR3 is CASSEGGNQPQHF. The CDR3 DNA reads TGTGCCAGCAGTGAAGGGGGGAATCAGCCCCAGCATTTT.

The chain carries TRBV5-1 and TRBJ1-5; D remains ambiguous. Germline CDR1 is SGHRS and CDR2 is YFSETQ. Trimming removed 4 bases at V and 1 base at J, with 12 bases between. The CDR3 runs to 15 residues. In DNA form, the CDR3 reads TGCGCCAGCAGCCTGTCGGCGGGGAGCAATCAGCCCCAGCATTTT. Translated: CASSLSAGSNQPQHF.

V gene TRBV19 combines with J gene TRBJ2-1; weak D call: TRBD2 (6 bases). Deletions cut 5 bases from V and 0 bases from J, with 11 bases between. Germline CDR1 and CDR2: LNHDA and SQIVND (reference sequence). The CDR3 spans 15 residues. CDR3 coding DNA: TGTGCCAGTAGTCCGGGGGTGCCCTCCTACAATGAGCAGTTCTTC. Amino acid sequence: CASSPGVPSYNEQFF.

The gene calls are TRBV5-4 and TRBJ2-2, with TRBD2 matching over 8 bases. CDR1 is SGHNT, CDR2 YYREEE, per germline (reference sequence). This CDR3 is 16 amino acids long. V trimming: 4 bases; J trimming: 6 bases; junction bases outside the gene matches: 11. The CDR3 sequence: CASSPRVAGLSGELFF. DNA of the CDR3: TGTGCCAGCAGCCCGCGGGTAGCGGGACTCTCCGGGGAGCTGTTTTTT.

The V and J genes are TRBV6-6 and TRBJ1-1; tentative D call: TRBD1 (5 bases). Trimming took off 7 bases at V and 4 bases at J, with 16 bases between the two ends. Germline values: CDR1 MNHNY, CDR2 SVGAGI (reference sequence). The CDR3 sequence is 14 residues long. This CDR3 is CASTLEGAPTEAFF. The CDR3 bases are TGTGCCAGCACCCTAGAAGGGGCTCCCACTGAAGCTTTCTTT.

On this clone itself: Given the absence of the conserved phenylalanine or tryptophan at the CDR3 end, a read error is likely. It is unclear where the CDR3 begins or ends on the DNA, so no DNA is shown, and the CDR3 is as TCRdb lists it. V and J are TRBV20-1 and TRBJ2-3; the DNA was not used to check the table's D call, TRBD2. A total of 11 residues make up the CDR3, ends included. From germline, CDR1 is DFQATT and CDR2 SNEGSKA (reference sequence). The CDR3 sequence: CSARGLADFYL.

The chain is built from TRBV7-2 and TRBJ2-3, with D perhaps being TRBD1 or TRBD2 (5 bases each). Trimming pared 1 base from V and 1 base from J, leaving 12 bases between. In germline, CDR1 is SGHTA, CDR2 FQGNSA. The CDR3 is 16 residues long. The CDR3 here is CASSLDPGRRTDTQYF. For the CDR3, the DNA is TGTGCCAGCAGCTTAGACCCGGGACGACGCACAGATACGCAGTATTTT.